This T cell receptor (beta chain) is drawn from a study of blood T cell repertoires in COVID-19. In the authors' methods: Amplification from reference gene primers served as the basis for estimated nucleated cell counts. Sequencing was performed with immunoSEQ multiplex PCR; in TCRdb, only in-frame clones are kept and a portion is missing. That table is the source of V, J and clone size, and D and trimming were worked out from the DNA. The sample has about 180,000 clones, about 81% seen once; the top ten hold approximately 10%. J gave up 4 bases and V 5 bases, and 3 bases lay outside the gene matches. Germline V lookup: CDR1 SQVTM, CDR2 ANQGSEA. This CDR3 region has 14 residues.

This receptor was taken from a woman aged 80 or older with COVID-19, enrolled during active disease. The chain has TRBV29-1 and TRBJ2-3; 13 positions agree with TRBD2. Sequenced sample: peripheral blood. The CDR3 DNA follows: TGCAGCGTTATGGGACTAGCGGGGCCAGATACGCAGTATTTT. Its protein is CSVMGLAGPDTQYF.